This T cell receptor (beta chain) was profiled in a study of blood T cell repertoires in COVID-19. Across the study: There were acute and convalescent COVID-19 samples, and they came from the United States, Italy and Spain. PBMCs, B-cell-depleted T cells, or T cells provided the cDNA or gDNA that made up the material.

TCRdb keeps only in-frame clones here, not all; method: immunoSEQ multiplex PCR. This repertoire shows 150,000 to 200,000 clones, around 80% found once; its top ten account for 10% to 15%. Donors were grouped by their self-reported clinical history. CDR1 MNHEY and CDR2 SVGEGT come from the germline V gene. Trimming pared 6 bases from V and 6 bases from J, leaving 7 bases between. The CDR3 length is 11 residues. What was sequenced was PBMCs or T cells enriched from blood (not recorded which). This TCR was sampled from a woman in her sixties who had recovered from COVID-19. The V gene is TRBV6-2 or TRBV6-3, the J gene TRBJ2-3; D unresolved. Written as DNA, the CDR3 is TGTGCCAGCAGCTCGTTTGATACGCAGTATTTT. Encoded protein: CASSSFDTQYF.